This T cell receptor beta chain is drawn from a study of cytomegalovirus exposure and HLA in healthy donors. It was with 60 Vbeta and 13 Jbeta primers that the PCR ran. Method: immunoSEQ multiplex PCR; TCRdb's copy keeps in-frame clones and lacks some. This sample yields about 160,000 clones, of which approximately 80% are seen a single time; more than 9.5% belongs to the top ten. The specimen sequenced was PBMCs. The TCR was taken from a young man in good health and CMV-seropositive.

The CDR3 DNA reads TGTGCTAGTGGCTATTTCGGCGGGGGGGGATTGAACACTGAAGCTTTCTTT. Translation: CASGYFGGGGLNTEAFF. The gene calls are TRBV12-5 and TRBJ1-1; D is possibly TRBD1 (5 bases). Germline lookup yields CDR1 LGHNT and CDR2 FRNRAP. This CDR3 spans 17 amino acids. The ends were cut back, 6 bases at V and 0 bases at J, with 20 bases in the middle.